The sequence of this T cell receptor (beta chain) was determined in a study of T cells after yellow fever vaccination. Study-level findings and limits: Across the CD4 and CD8 compartments, a small share of clonotypes was present in both.

Germline CDR1 reads MNHEY; CDR2 reads SVGEGT. V gave up 7 bases and J gave up 3 bases, with 13 bases separating them. This CDR3 region has 13 residues. UMIs were added to TCR cDNA along with a universal primer site when it was made by 5'RACE template switching. TCRdb reanalysed the 5' RACE reads using MiXCR and keeps one entry per CDR3 protein. The sample yields approximately 240,000 distinct CDR3 sequences, approximately 3.5% seen once. In its sample, this clonotype was seen many times. Its antigen is unknown. The sequence was obtained from a man aged 18-30 years who received the YFV17D yellow fever vaccine. The J gene is TRBJ2-7, the V gene TRBV6-2 or TRBV6-3, with D unresolved. The material was PBMCs, obtained 15 days after the yellow fever booster vaccination. CDR3 nucleotide sequence: TGTGCCAGCAAGACATCTCATGGCTACGAGCAGTACTTC. Translating gives CASKTSHGYEQYF.